The 5 T cell receptor beta chains in this list originate from one sample, sequenced in a study of blood T cell dynamics during melanoma immunotherapy (dated by TCRdb to about 2020). Libraries came from the immunoSEQ multiplex PCR assay. TCRdb limited this immuneACCESS table to in-frame rearrangements with V and J called. A share of clones is missing; checked studies link under half to unresolved V genes, and the rest is unexplained. Here the sample has over 13,000 clones; roughly 84% occur a single time. About 5% of the sample lies in the top ten. Explained via the paper, the time point label denotes: pre-treatment baseline. The sample here was blood, taken from a patient treated with checkpoint blockade. All receptors come from a human donor with melanoma.

This clone was recorded a few times. The V and J genes are TRBV7-3 and TRBJ2-2, with a possible D match to TRBD2 (5 bases). Per germline, CDR1 SGHTA and CDR2 FQGTGA. The CDR3 sequence is 14 residues long. V lost 5 bases to trimming and J lost 7 bases, with 14 bases between them. The CDR3 region has the DNA TGTGCCAGCAGCCTCTACCATGGAGGCGGGGAGCTGTTTTTT. This sequence encodes CASSLYHGGGELFF.

This sequence joins TRBV6-5 and TRBJ1-3; D possibly corresponds to TRBD1 (5 bases). V was trimmed by 8 bases and J by 2 bases, leaving 13 bases between them. CDR1 MNHEY and CDR2 SVGAGI come from the germline V gene. The CDR3 is 14 amino acids. The CDR3 DNA reads TGTGCCAGCCGACCCTCAGGGACTGGAAACACCATATATTTT. This gives the protein CASRPSGTGNTIYF.

DNA for the CDR3: TGCGCCAGCAATCGGGGACAGGGAAATCAGCCCCAGCATTTT. This gives the protein CASNRGQGNQPQHF. The V and J genes are TRBV10-2 and TRBJ1-5; 9 bases are a match to TRBD1. Unmatched junction bases numbered 5, after V lost 7 bases and J lost 4 bases. This CDR3 is built from 14 residues. Germline V gene sequence: CDR1 WSHSY, CDR2 SAAADI.

This clone was detected a few times. The J gene is TRBJ2-7, the V gene TRBV10-1, with a weak D call TRBD2 (5 bases). CDR3 length: 14 residues. V was trimmed by 6 bases and J by 5 bases, leaving 17 bases between them. Germline-derived CDR1 and CDR2 are WNHNN and SYGVQD (reference sequence). The CDR3 here is CASSPTGLVDEQYF. CDR3 bases: TGCGCCAGCAGCCCCACCGGACTTGTGGACGAGCAGTACTTC.

The chain has TRBV6-1 and TRBJ2-7, with unresolved D. Germline V gives CDR1 MNHNS, CDR2 SASEGT. This CDR3 contains 11 residues. V gave up 4 bases and J gave up 4 bases, with 5 bases separating them. DNA of the CDR3: TGTGCCAGCAGTGCTTGGTACGAGCAGTACTTC. This encodes CASSAWYEQYF.